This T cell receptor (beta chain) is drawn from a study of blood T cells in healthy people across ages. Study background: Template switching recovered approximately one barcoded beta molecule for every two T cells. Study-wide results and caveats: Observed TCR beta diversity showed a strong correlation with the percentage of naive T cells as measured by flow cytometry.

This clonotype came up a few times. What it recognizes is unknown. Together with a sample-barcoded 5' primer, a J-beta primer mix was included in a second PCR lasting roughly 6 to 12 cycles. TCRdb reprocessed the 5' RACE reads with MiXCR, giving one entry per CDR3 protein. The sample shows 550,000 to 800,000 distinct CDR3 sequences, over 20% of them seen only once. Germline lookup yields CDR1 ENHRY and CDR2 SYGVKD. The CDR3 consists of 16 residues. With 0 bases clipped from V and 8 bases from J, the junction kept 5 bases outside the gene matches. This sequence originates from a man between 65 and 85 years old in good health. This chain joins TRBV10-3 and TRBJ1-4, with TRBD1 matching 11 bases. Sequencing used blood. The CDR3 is CAISESWGQGGEKLFF. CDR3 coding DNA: TGTGCCATCAGTGAGTCGTGGGGACAGGGGGGCGAAAAACTGTTTTTT.